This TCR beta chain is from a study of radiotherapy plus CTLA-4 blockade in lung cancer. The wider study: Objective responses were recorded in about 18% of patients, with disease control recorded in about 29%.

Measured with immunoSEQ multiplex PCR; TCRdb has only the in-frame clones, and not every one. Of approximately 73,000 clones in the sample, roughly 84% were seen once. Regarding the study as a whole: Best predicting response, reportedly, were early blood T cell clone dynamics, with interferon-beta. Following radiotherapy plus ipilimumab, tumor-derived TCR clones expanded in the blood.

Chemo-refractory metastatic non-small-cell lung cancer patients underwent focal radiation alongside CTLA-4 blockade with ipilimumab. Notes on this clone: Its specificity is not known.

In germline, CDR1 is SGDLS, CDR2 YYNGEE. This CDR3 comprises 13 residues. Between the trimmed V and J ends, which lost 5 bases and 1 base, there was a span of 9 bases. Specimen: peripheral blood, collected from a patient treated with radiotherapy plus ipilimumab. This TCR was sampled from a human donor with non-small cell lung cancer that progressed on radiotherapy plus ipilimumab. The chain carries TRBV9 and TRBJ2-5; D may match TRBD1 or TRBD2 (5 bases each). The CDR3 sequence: CASSTGAQETQYF. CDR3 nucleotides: TGTGCCAGCAGTACCGGGGCCCAAGAGACCCAGTACTTC.